The 3 T cell receptor beta chains listed next were all sequenced from one sample in a study of cytomegalovirus exposure and HLA in healthy donors. The assay was immunoSEQ multiplex PCR, and TCRdb's table has in-frame clones only and misses some. In the table there are about 98,000 clones, roughly nine tenths of which are singletons. Input material: PBMCs. Receptors were obtained from a woman aged 25 to 39 in good health and CMV-seronegative.

The CDR3 coding sequence is TGTGCCAGCAGTGAATACTACAGGCCCCCTGACGAGCAGTACTTC. Translated: CASSEYYRPPDEQYF. V and J are TRBV6-1 and TRBJ2-7; perhaps TRBD1 as D (5 bases). CDR1 and CDR2 from the germline V gene are MNHNS and SASEGT. The V end was cut by 2 bases, the J end by 5 bases, with 16 bases between. The CDR3 extends over 15 amino acids.

V is TRBV5-4 and J is TRBJ2-7; 11 bases are shared with TRBD1. The CDR3 is 15 residues long. The trim removed 0 bases at V and 4 bases at J, leaving 3 bases unmatched. CDR1 is SGHNT, CDR2 YYREEE, per germline (reference sequence). The CDR3 region is CASSLEGTGGYEQYF. The CDR3 DNA reads as TGTGCCAGCAGCTTGGAAGGGACAGGGGGTTACGAGCAGTACTTC.

This clone was observed at least ten times. CDR3 DNA sequence: TGTGCCAGCAGTGGTTGGGGGCTTGCCTACGAGCAGTACTTC. Amino acid sequence: CASSGWGLAYEQYF. This rearrangement joins TRBV2 to TRBJ2-7, with D possibly being TRBD1 (6 bases). CDR3 length: 14 residues. With 4 bases removed from V and 2 bases from J, the gap between germline ends came to 12 bases. The germline gives CDR1 SNHLY, CDR2 FYNNEI. Full variable domain (missing parts from reference TRBV2 and TRBJ2-7): EPEVTQTPSHQVTQMGQEVILRCVPISNHLYFYWYRQILGQKVEFLVSFYNNEISEKSEIFDDQFSVERPDGSNFTLKIRSTKLEDSAMYFCASSGWGLAYEQYFGPGTRLTVT.